This TCR beta chain was profiled in a study of T cell responses to AZD1222 COVID-19 vaccine. TCRdb keeps only in-frame clones here, not all; method: immunoSEQ multiplex PCR. The profile shows 150,000 to 200,000 clones, approximately 92% of them singletons. Study-wide results and limits: Vaccine-related CD4 TCRs covered spike, predominating at 160-218 and 743-854. Among AZD1222 vaccinees, only 5 to 7 were seropositive at baseline. Sampled repertoires all dated from after the peak T cell response.

CDR3 length: 12 amino acids. The V gene end was trimmed by 7 bases and the J gene end by 6 bases; junction bases not matched to a gene: 6. The germline V gene encodes CDR1 SQVTM and CDR2 ANQGSEA. About this clone itself: The antigen is undetermined.

The TCR comes from an adult in good health. The chain joins TRBV29-1 to TRBJ1-2, with 9 bases identical to TRBD1. This specimen was peripheral blood, taken on day 0 of AZD1222 vaccination. The CDR3 here is CSGGTGNDGYTF. The CDR3 DNA sequence: TGCAGCGGGGGGACAGGGAACGATGGCTACACCTTC.